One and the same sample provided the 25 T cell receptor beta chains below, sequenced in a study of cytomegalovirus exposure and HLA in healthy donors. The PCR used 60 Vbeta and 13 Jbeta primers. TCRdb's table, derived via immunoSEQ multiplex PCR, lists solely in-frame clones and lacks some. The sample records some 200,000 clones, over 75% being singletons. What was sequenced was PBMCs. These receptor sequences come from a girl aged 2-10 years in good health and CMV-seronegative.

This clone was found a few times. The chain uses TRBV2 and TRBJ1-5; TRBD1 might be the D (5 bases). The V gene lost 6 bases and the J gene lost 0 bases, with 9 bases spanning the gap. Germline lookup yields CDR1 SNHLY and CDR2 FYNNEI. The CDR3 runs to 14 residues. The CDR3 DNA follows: TGTGCCAGCAGAGGGGCAGATAGCAATCAGCCCCAGCATTTT. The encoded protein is CASRGADSNQPQHF.

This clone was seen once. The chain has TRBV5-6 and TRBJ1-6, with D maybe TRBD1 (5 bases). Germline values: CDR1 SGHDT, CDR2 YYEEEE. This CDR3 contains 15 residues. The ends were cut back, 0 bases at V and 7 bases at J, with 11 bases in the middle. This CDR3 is CASSLDRTPNSPLHF. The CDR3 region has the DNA TGTGCCAGCAGCTTGGACAGGACCCCCAATTCACCCCTCCACTTT.

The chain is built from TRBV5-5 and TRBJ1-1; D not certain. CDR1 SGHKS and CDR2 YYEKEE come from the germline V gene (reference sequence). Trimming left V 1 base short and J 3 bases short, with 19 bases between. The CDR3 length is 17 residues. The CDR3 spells CASSLSYRETDYTEAFF. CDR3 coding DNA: TGTGCCAGCAGCTTGTCTTACCGGGAGACCGATTACACTGAAGCTTTCTTT.

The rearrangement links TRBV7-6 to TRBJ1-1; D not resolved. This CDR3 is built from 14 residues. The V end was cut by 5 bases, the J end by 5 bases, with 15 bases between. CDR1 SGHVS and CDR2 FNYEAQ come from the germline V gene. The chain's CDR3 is CASSPLGTGTEAFF. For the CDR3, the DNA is TGTGCCAGCAGCCCCCTAGGAACTGGGACTGAAGCTTTCTTT. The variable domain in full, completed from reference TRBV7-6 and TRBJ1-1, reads GAGVSQSPRYKVTKRGQDVALRCDPISGHVSLYWYRQALGQGPEFLTYFNYEAQQDKSGLPNDRFSAERPEGSISTLTIQRTEQRDSAMYRCASSPLGTGTEAFFGQGTRLTVV.

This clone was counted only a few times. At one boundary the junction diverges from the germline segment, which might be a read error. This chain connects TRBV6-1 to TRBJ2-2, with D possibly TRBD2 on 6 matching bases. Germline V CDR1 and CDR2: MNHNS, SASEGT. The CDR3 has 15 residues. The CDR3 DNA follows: TGTGCCGCCTCGCTGCTCGGAGGGAACGCCGGGGAGCTGTTTTTT. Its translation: CAASLLGGNAGELFF.

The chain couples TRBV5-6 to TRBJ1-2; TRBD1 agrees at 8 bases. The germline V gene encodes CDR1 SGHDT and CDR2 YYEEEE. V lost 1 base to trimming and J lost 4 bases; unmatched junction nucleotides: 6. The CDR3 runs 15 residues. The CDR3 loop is CASSLIRGHSYGYTF. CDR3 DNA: TGTGCCAGCAGCTTGATCAGGGGGCATAGCTATGGCTACACCTTC.

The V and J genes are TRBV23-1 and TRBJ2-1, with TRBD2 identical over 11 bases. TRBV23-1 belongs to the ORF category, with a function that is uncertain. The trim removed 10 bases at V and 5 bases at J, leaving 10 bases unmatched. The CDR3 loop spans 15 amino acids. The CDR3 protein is CANKGTSGQHNEQFF. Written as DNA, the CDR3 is TGCGCCAACAAAGGGACTAGCGGACAACACAATGAGCAGTTCTTC.

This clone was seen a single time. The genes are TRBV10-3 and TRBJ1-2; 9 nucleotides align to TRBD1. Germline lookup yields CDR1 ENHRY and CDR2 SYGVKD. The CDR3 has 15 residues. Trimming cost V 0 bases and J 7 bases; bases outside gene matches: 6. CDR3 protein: CAISESGTGSSGYTF. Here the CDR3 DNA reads TGTGCCATCAGTGAGTCTGGGACAGGGTCCTCTGGCTACACCTTC.

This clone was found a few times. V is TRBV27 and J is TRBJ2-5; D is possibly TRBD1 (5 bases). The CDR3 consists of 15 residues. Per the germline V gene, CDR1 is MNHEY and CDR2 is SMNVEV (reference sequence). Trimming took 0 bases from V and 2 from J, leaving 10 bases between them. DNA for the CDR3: TGTGCCAGCAGTTTATCTTCAGGGCCACAAGAGACCCAGTACTTC. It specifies CASSLSSGPQETQYF.

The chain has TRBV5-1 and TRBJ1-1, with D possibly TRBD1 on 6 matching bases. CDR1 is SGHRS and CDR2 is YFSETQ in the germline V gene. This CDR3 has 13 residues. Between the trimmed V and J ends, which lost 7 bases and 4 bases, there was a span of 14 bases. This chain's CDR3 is CASRQGIGTEAFF. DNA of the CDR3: TGCGCCAGCCGTCAGGGGATCGGCACTGAAGCTTTCTTT.

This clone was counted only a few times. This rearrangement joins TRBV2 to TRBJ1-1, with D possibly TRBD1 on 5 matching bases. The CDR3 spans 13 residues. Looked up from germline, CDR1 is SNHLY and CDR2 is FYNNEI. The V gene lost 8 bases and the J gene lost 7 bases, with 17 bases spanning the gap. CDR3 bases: TGTGCCAGCCGGGTAACTCCGGGGGGTGAAGCTTTCTTT. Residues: CASRVTPGGEAFF.

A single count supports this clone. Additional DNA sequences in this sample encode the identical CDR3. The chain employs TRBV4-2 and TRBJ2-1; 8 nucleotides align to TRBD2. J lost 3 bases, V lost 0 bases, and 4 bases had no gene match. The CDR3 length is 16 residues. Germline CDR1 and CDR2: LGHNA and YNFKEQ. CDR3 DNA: TGTGCCAGCAGCCAAGATGGGACTAGTGGCTACAATGAGCAGTTCTTC. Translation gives CASSQDGTSGYNEQFF.

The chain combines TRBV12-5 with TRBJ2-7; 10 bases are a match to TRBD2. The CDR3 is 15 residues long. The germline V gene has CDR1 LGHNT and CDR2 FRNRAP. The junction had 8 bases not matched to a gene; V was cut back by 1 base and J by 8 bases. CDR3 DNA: TGTGCTAGTGGTTTGGCCCGAACTAGCGGGGCTAAGCAGTACTTC. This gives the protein CASGLARTSGAKQYF. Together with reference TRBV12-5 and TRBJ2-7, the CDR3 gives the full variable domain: DARVTQTPRHKVTEMGQEVTMRCQPILGHNTVFWYRQTMMQGLELLAYFRNRAPLDDSGMPKDRFSAEMPDATLATLKIQPSEPRDSAVYFCASGLARTSGAKQYFGPGTRLTVT.

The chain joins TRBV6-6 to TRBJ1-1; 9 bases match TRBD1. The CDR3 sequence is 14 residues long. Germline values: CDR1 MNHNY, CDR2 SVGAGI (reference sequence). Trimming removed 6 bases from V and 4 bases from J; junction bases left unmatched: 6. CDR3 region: CASSRGTGITEAFF. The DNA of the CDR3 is TGTGCCAGCAGCCGTGGGACAGGGATCACTGAAGCTTTCTTT.

CDR3 coding DNA: TGTGCCAGCAGGACCCCCGGGACAGTAGGGAACACTGAAGCTTTCTTT. Its protein product is CASRTPGTVGNTEAFF. This chain uses TRBV2 with TRBJ1-1; 7 nucleotides line up with TRBD1. J gave up 1 base and V 6 bases, and 11 bases lay outside the gene matches. This CDR3 comprises 16 residues. Germline-derived CDR1 and CDR2 are SNHLY and FYNNEI.

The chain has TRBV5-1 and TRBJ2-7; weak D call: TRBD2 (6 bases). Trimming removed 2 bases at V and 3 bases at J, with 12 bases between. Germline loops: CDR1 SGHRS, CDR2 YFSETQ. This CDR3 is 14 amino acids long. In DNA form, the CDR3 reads TGCGCCAGCAGCTTTGGTACGGGGGACTACGAGCAGTACTTC. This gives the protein CASSFGTGDYEQYF.

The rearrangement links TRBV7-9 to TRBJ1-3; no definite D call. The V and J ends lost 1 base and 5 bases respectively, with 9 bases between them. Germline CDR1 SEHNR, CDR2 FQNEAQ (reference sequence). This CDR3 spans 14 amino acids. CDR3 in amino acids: CASSLGAERNTIYF. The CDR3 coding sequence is TGTGCCAGCAGCTTAGGGGCCGAGAGAAACACCATATATTTT.

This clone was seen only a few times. This CDR3 is CASSSLAGVSSSGQYF. The CDR3 DNA reads as TGTGCCAGCAGTTCCCTGGCGGGGGTTTCATCCTCAGGGCAGTACTTC. The chain combines TRBV5-6 with TRBJ2-7; 7 bases match TRBD2. Germline CDR1 SGHDT, CDR2 YYEEEE. Unmatched junction bases numbered 20, after V lost 5 bases and J lost 9 bases. CDR3 length: 16 residues. Drawing the rest from reference TRBV5-6 and TRBJ2-7, the complete variable domain is DAGVTQSPTHLIKTRGQQVTLRCSPKSGHDTVSWYQQALGQGPQFIFQYYEEEERQRGNFPDRFSGHQFPNYSSELNVNALLLGDSALYLCASSSLAGVSSSGQYFGPGTRLTVT.

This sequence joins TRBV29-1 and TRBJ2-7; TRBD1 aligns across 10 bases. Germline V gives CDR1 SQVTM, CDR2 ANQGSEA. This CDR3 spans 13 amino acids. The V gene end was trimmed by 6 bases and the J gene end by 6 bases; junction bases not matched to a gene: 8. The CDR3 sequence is CSVTGQGTPEQYF. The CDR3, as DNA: TGCAGCGTCACGGGACAGGGGACTCCCGAGCAGTACTTC.

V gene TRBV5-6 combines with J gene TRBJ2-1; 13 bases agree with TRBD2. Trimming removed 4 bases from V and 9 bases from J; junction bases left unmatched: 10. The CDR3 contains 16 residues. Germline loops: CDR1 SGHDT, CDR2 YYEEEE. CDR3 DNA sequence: TGTGCCAGCAGCGCGGGGACTAGCGGGATATTCGGTGAGCAGTTCTTC. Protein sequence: CASSAGTSGIFGEQFF.

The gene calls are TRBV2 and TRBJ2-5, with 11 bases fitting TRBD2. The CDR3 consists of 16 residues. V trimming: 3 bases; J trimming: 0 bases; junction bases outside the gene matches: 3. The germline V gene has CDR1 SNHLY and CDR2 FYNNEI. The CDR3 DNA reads TGTGCCAGCAGTGAGCCTAGCGGGAGGTACCAAGAGACCCAGTACTTC. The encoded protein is CASSEPSGRYQETQYF.

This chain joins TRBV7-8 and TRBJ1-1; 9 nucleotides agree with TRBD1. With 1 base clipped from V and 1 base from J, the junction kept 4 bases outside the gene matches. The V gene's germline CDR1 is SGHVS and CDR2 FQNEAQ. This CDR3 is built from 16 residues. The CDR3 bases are TGTGCCAGCAGCTTAGTTGTGGACAGGGGGAACACTGAAGCTTTCTTT. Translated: CASSLVVDRGNTEAFF.

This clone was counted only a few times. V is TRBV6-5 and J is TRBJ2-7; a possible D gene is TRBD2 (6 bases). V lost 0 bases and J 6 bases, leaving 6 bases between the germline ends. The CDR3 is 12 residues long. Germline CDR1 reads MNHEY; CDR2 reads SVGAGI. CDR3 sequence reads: CASSYSGSEQYF. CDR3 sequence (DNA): TGTGCCAGCAGTTACTCCGGGAGCGAGCAGTACTTC.

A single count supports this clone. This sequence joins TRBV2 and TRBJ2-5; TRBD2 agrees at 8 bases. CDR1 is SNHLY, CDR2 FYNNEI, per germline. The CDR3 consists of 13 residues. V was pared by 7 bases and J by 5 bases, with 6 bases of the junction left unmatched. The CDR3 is CASNQRGMETQYF. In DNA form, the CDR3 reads TGTGCCAGCAACCAGCGGGGGATGGAGACCCAGTACTTC.

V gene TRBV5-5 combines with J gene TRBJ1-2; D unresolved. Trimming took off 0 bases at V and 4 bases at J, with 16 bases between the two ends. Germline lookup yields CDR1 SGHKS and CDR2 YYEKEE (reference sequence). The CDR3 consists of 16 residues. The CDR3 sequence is CASSLAGERGRYGYTF. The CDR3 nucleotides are TGTGCCAGCAGCTTGGCCGGGGAGCGTGGGCGCTATGGCTACACCTTC.